This T cell receptor (beta chain) appears in the sequencing data of a study of molecular identifiers for immune sequencing clone quantification. The CDR3 is 15 residues long. V was clipped by 0 bases and J by 7 bases, with 16 bases between them. Per the germline V gene, CDR1 is MNHEY and CDR2 is SVGAGI. TCRdb itself ran the PCR reads through MiXCR, one entry per CDR3 protein. In the table there are more than 450,000 distinct CDR3 sequences, approximately 25% of which are singletons. The table lists this clonotype with a few counts. Sample: naive CD8+ T cells from blood, with Jurkat cell RNA spiked in. Specified subset: FACS-sorted CD8+CD4-CCR7+CD45RA+ naive T cells. The receptor was isolated from a human donor in good health. Some libraries in this study had Jurkat cell RNA spiked in. This rearrangement joins TRBV6-5 to TRBJ2-7; tentative D call: TRBD1 (6 bases). CDR3 protein: CASSYSGDKWGEQYF. As DNA, the CDR3 is TGTGCCAGCAGTTACTCGGGGGACAAATGGGGGGAGCAGTACTTC.